The clone carrying this TCR beta chain came up a few times. This sample is part of a study of lymphopenia after photon versus proton radiotherapy. Germline V gene lookup returns CDR1 SGDLS and CDR2 YYNGEE. The CDR3 runs to 14 residues. The V and J ends lost 0 bases and 1 base respectively, with 6 bases between them. This table comes from immunoSEQ multiplex PCR, and its TCRdb copy is limited to in-frame clones, with some not included. The repertoire has approximately 91,000 clones, approximately 82% of them found once; the top ten carry around 1.5%. Material: peripheral blood, obtained from a patient treated with proton-based radiotherapy. This TCR was recovered from a man in his 60s with pancreatic cancer. This chain connects TRBV9 to TRBJ2-3; D not resolved. The CDR3: CASSVEQRTDTQYF. The DNA for the CDR3 is TGTGCCAGCAGCGTAGAACAGCGCACAGATACGCAGTATTTT.